These 19 T cell receptor beta chains were sequenced from one sample in a study of CD8 T cells in ankylosing spondylitis. Study results and limitations: It appeared that ankylosing spondylitis blood was characterized by a TCR beta motif of several highly homologous variants.

No antigen is known for these receptors. TCRdb analysed the 5' RACE reads with MiXCR anew, one entry per CDR3 protein. Of a few hundred thousand distinct CDR3 sequences listed, 15% to 20% are singletons. The sequenced material came from blood, either unsorted or a sorted T cell fraction (not recorded which). The receptors were sampled from a male donor with ankylosing spondylitis.

This clonotype was counted between two and nine times. J is TRBJ2-7 and V is TRBV5-1, with D possibly being TRBD2 (6 bases). CDR3 length: 15 amino acids. Deletions cut 0 bases from V and 3 bases from J, with 13 bases between. The germline CDR1 and CDR2 sequences are SGHRS and YFSETQ. Here the CDR3 DNA reads TGCGCCAGCAGCTTGGCCGGGGGACTCTTCTACGAGCAGTACTTC. Amino acid sequence: CASSLAGGLFYEQYF.

This clonotype was found many times. The rearrangement links TRBV4-1 to TRBJ1-5; D might be TRBD1 (5 bases). Germline lookup yields CDR1 MGHRA and CDR2 YSYEKL. The CDR3 has 15 amino acids. V was trimmed by 1 base and J by 4 bases, leaving 11 bases between them. Written as DNA, the CDR3 is TGCGCCAGCAGCCAAGGGGGAGGGGTGAATCAGCCCCAGCATTTT. As protein: CASSQGGGVNQPQHF.

The J gene is TRBJ2-3, the V gene TRBV20-1; 11 nucleotides line up with TRBD2. Germline V CDR1 and CDR2: DFQATT, SNEGSKA (reference sequence). The CDR3 is 14 residues long. V lost 7 bases to trimming and J lost 3 bases; unmatched junction nucleotides: 6. The CDR3 sequence is CSVILAGVTDTQYF. DNA for the CDR3: TGCAGTGTTATACTAGCGGGAGTTACAGATACGCAGTATTTT.

This clonotype has a handful of counts. The CDR3 is CASSFSHNEQFF. The CDR3 DNA sequence: TGTGCCAGCAGCTTTTCTCACAATGAGCAGTTCTTC. The genes are TRBV7-9 and TRBJ2-1; D gene uncertain. The CDR3 has 12 amino acids. V was trimmed by 3 bases and J by 5 bases, leaving 5 bases between them. Germline V gene data show CDR1 as SEHNR and CDR2 as FQNEAQ (reference sequence).

This clonotype was observed a handful of times. The chain employs TRBV27 and TRBJ2-2; D not certain. Trimming stripped 2 bases from V and 7 bases from J, with 5 bases between. The germline V gene encodes CDR1 MNHEY and CDR2 SMNVEV (reference sequence). The CDR3 totals 12 residues. The chain's CDR3 is CASSLVGGELFF. CDR3 sequence (DNA): TGTGCCAGCAGTTTAGTGGGCGGGGAGCTGTTTTTT.

V gene TRBV7-9 combines with J gene TRBJ2-1; 10 positions match TRBD1. This CDR3 contains 16 residues. The V gene end was trimmed by 1 base and the J gene end by 6 bases; junction bases not matched to a gene: 6. CDR1 and CDR2 (germline): SEHNR, FQNEAQ (reference sequence). The CDR3 nucleotides read TGTGCCAGCAGCTTAGAGCCGGGACAGGGGCTCAATGAGCAGTTCTTC. Encoded protein: CASSLEPGQGLNEQFF.

This clonotype was counted a few times. V and J are TRBV9 and TRBJ2-3; 9 bases are a match to TRBD1. Germline V gives CDR1 SGDLS, CDR2 YYNGEE. This CDR3 region has 16 residues. Unmatched junction bases numbered 11, after V lost 6 bases and J lost 3 bases. CDR3 in DNA: TGTGCCAGCAACCACGACCGGGACAGGGCGACAGATACGCAGTATTTT. Translated, it gives CASNHDRDRATDTQYF.

This clonotype showed up many times. This rearrangement joins TRBV12-3 or TRBV12-4 to TRBJ2-1, with 11 nucleotides matching TRBD2. This CDR3 has 12 amino acids. J gave up 8 bases and V 6 bases, and 0 bases lay outside the gene matches. This CDR3 reads CASRLAGDEQFF. The CDR3 DNA follows: TGTGCCAGCAGACTAGCGGGAGATGAGCAGTTCTTC.

The rearrangement links TRBV9 to TRBJ2-3; D gene uncertain. The V end was cut by 4 bases, the J end by 0 bases, with 9 bases between. The CDR3 sequence is 14 residues long. Germline CDR1 is SGDLS and CDR2 is YYNGEE. In DNA form, the CDR3 reads TGTGCCAGCAGCCCCAGTGCTAGCACAGATACGCAGTATTTT. This translates into CASSPSASTDTQYF.

Only a few counts were recorded for this clonotype. The chain joins TRBV4-1 to TRBJ1-1; TRBD1 might be the D (5 bases). Trimming shortened V by 4 bases and J by 1 base, and 13 bases separated the two germline ends. From germline, CDR1 is MGHRA and CDR2 YSYEKL. This CDR3 spans 15 amino acids. CDR3 in amino acids: CASSLSRVGNTEAFF. CDR3 nucleotides: TGCGCCAGCAGCCTCTCCAGGGTAGGGAACACTGAAGCTTTCTTT.

The sample holds many counts of this clonotype. The chain carries TRBV12-3 or TRBV12-4 and TRBJ2-1; D tentatively reads TRBD1 or TRBD2 (5 bases each). Between the trimmed V and J ends, which lost 5 bases and 6 bases, there was a span of 17 bases. This CDR3 comprises 15 residues. The CDR3 is CASSTRDVQANEQFF. The CDR3 DNA sequence: TGTGCCAGCAGTACTCGGGACGTCCAGGCCAATGAGCAGTTCTTC.

There are many counts of this clonotype. The chain links TRBV28 to TRBJ1-6, with no clear D. V was pared by 6 bases and J by 8 bases, with 11 bases between. CDR3 length: 13 amino acids. Germline values: CDR1 MDHEN, CDR2 SYDVKM. This CDR3 is CASSLSPDSPLHF. In nucleotides, the CDR3 is TGTGCCAGCAGCCTCTCCCCTGATTCACCCCTCCACTTT.

This clonotype came up a few times. The chain carries TRBV27 and TRBJ1-1; D gene ambiguous. CDR1 is MNHEY and CDR2 is SMNVEV in the germline V gene (reference sequence). The CDR3 is 11 amino acids. V lost 8 bases to trimming and J lost 7 bases, with 11 bases between them. CDR3 sequence reads: CASAEGGEAFF. The DNA for the CDR3 is TGTGCCAGCGCCGAAGGTGGTGAAGCTTTCTTT.

Worth noting for this clonotype: Compared with germline, one end of the junction differs, possibly owing to a read error. The CDR3 spells CASSWTANYGYTF. The CDR3 DNA reads TGTGCTAGCAGTTGGACAGCCAACTATGGCTACACCTTC. This chain joins TRBV12-3 or TRBV12-4 and TRBJ1-2, with D perhaps matching TRBD1 (6 bases). The CDR3 consists of 13 residues.

This clonotype appeared many times. V gene TRBV20-1 combines with J gene TRBJ2-7, with 8 positions matching TRBD2. Trimming took 4 bases from V and 0 from J; bases not matched to a gene: 8. The CDR3 extends over 15 amino acids. Germline CDR1 and CDR2: DFQATT and SNEGSKA (reference sequence). CDR3 sequence (DNA): TGCAGTGCTACCCGAAGCGGGAGCCTCTCCTACGAGCAGTACTTC. As protein: CSATRSGSLSYEQYF.

The V gene is TRBV20-1, the J gene TRBJ1-2; perhaps TRBD1 as D (5 bases). From germline, CDR1 is DFQATT and CDR2 SNEGSKA (reference sequence). CDR3 size: 13 residues. Trimming stripped 2 bases from V and 4 bases from J, with 11 bases between. The CDR3 loop is CSARIPQGYGYTF. CDR3 coding DNA: TGCAGTGCTAGAATACCCCAGGGCTATGGCTACACCTTC.

The rearrangement uses TRBV19 and TRBJ2-1; TRBD2 matches at 14 bases. V lost 5 bases to trimming and J lost 8 bases; unmatched junction nucleotides: 5. The CDR3 runs to 15 residues. CDR1 is LNHDA and CDR2 is SQIVND in the germline V gene (reference sequence). CDR3 amino acids: CASSAGLAGDYEQFF. CDR3 nucleotides: TGTGCCAGTAGTGCGGGACTAGCGGGAGACTATGAGCAGTTCTTC.

This chain connects TRBV10-3 to TRBJ1-6; 7 nucleotides line up with TRBD1. V shed 5 bases, J shed 2 bases, and the junction held 3 bases outside the gene matches. Looked up from germline, CDR1 is ENHRY and CDR2 is SYGVKD. This CDR3 spans 15 amino acids. The DNA for the CDR3 is TGTGCCATCAGTACCGGGACAGCCTATAATTCACCCCTCCACTTT. Its protein product is CAISTGTAYNSPLHF.

A few counts support this clonotype. This chain joins TRBV4-1 and TRBJ2-1; 8 positions match TRBD2. Per the germline V gene, CDR1 is MGHRA and CDR2 is YSYEKL. The CDR3 spans 16 residues. V lost 1 base and J lost 8; bases outside the gene matches: 10. CDR3 sequence reads: CASSQGPAGAGDEQFF. CDR3 in DNA: TGCGCCAGCAGCCAAGGTCCGGCGGGAGCGGGGGATGAGCAGTTCTTC.